Below, 29 T cell receptor beta chains from the same sample are listed, as sequenced in a study of T cells in Graves' hyperthyroidism and ophthalmopathy. Amplified regions were TCR beta CDR3 sequences from RNA transcripts. TCR CDR3 underwent first-round RT-PCR with the HTBI primer set. MiXCR was run by TCRdb on the multiplex PCR reads, yielding one entry per CDR3 protein. The sample consists of 300,000 to 500,000 distinct CDR3 sequences, around an eighth of them appearing once. Material: blood. These receptors were taken from a man aged 50-60 years with Graves' ophthalmopathy.

This chain uses TRBV19 with TRBJ2-7, with 7 bases that match TRBD2. The germline gives CDR1 LNHDA, CDR2 SQIVND (reference sequence). This CDR3 is built from 15 residues. The trim removed 1 base at V and 3 bases at J, leaving 6 bases unmatched. CDR3 sequence: CASSIVVGGSYEQYF. CDR3 DNA: TGTGCCAGTAGTATAGTTGTCGGGGGGAGCTACGAGCAGTACTTC.

At least ten counts were recorded for this clonotype. The J gene is TRBJ2-7, the V gene TRBV7-9, with TRBD1 matching 7 bases. Germline CDR1 is SEHNR and CDR2 is FQNEAQ (reference sequence). V lost 5 bases to trimming and J lost 3 bases; unmatched junction nucleotides: 7. CDR3 length: 14 residues. CDR3: CASSLMGQNYEQYF. The DNA for the CDR3 is TGTGCCAGCAGCCTCATGGGACAGAACTACGAGCAGTACTTC.

This clonotype was detected many times. V usage is TRBV14 and J usage is TRBJ2-7; possibly TRBD1 or TRBD2 for D (5 bases each). The germline V gene encodes CDR1 SGHDN and CDR2 FVKESK. Trimming took 9 bases from V and 2 from J, leaving 11 bases between them. The CDR3 contains 12 residues. The CDR3 DNA reads as TGTGCCAGGACCCGGGACCCCTACGAGCAGTACTTC. Its translation is CARTRDPYEQYF.

This chain uses TRBV7-6 with TRBJ2-1; D is unclear. Germline lookup yields CDR1 SGHVS and CDR2 FNYEAQ. Trimming shortened V by 4 bases and J by 0 bases, and 13 bases separated the two germline ends. The CDR3 is made up of 16 amino acids. The CDR3 DNA is TGTGCCAGCAGCTCCCCCCTCAGGAGCTCCTACAATGAGCAGTTCTTC. Its translation is CASSSPLRSSYNEQFF.

At least ten counts were recorded for this clonotype. This chain links TRBV20-1 with TRBJ2-5; tentative D call: TRBD2 (6 bases). Germline V gives CDR1 DFQATT, CDR2 SNEGSKA (reference sequence). The V and J ends lost 1 base and 5 bases respectively, with 17 bases between them. The CDR3 has 15 amino acids. In nucleotides, the CDR3 is TGCAGTGCTAGAGCCCCGGGTCTTCGGGGGGAGACCCAGTACTTC. Amino acids: CSARAPGLRGETQYF.

The table lists this clonotype with many counts. This chain joins TRBV28 and TRBJ2-3, with D possibly TRBD2 on 6 matching bases. The germline V and J ends were trimmed by 8 bases and 2 bases, with 8 bases remaining between them. The CDR3 length is 12 residues. From germline, CDR1 is MDHEN and CDR2 SYDVKM. CDR3 sequence reads: CASAGSTDTQYF. Written as DNA, the CDR3 is TGTGCCAGCGCGGGGTCCACAGATACGCAGTATTTT.

The V and J genes are TRBV6-1 and TRBJ2-1; D could derive from TRBD1 or TRBD2 (5 bases each). This CDR3 is 15 amino acids long. Germline loops: CDR1 MNHNS, CDR2 SASEGT. V lost 2 bases to trimming and J lost 7 bases, with 15 bases between them. CDR3 bases: TGTGCCAGCAGTGAATCTATCGGGGCCGGGAATGAGCAGTTCTTC. Amino acid sequence: CASSESIGAGNEQFF.

This clonotype occurred many times. The V gene is TRBV18, the J gene TRBJ1-5, with 9 positions matching TRBD1. Germline V gene data show CDR1 as KGHSH and CDR2 as LQKENI. This CDR3 spans 16 amino acids. V lost 3 bases and J lost 2; bases outside the gene matches: 5. As DNA, the CDR3 is TGTGCCAGCTCACCCATACAGGGGGCGGGCAATCAGCCCCAGCATTTT. It codes for CASSPIQGAGNQPQHF. The entire variable domain, with the rest obtained from reference TRBV18 and TRBJ1-5, is as follows: NAGVMQNPRHLVRRRGQEARLRCSPMKGHSHVYWYRQLPEEGLKFMVYLQKENIIDESGMPKERFSAEFPKEGPSILRIQQVVRGDSAAYFCASSPIQGAGNQPQHFGDGTRLSIL.

Turning to this clonotype: A much larger clone differs from this one at a single base, so this may be a read error. The chain carries TRBV3-1 and TRBJ2-7; 9 positions agree with TRBD2. Looked up from germline, CDR1 is LGHDT and CDR2 is YNNKEL (reference sequence). The CDR3 runs to 16 residues. CDR3 DNA sequence: TGTGCCAGCAGCCCCCAGCTAGCGGGAAGCTCCTACGAGCAGTGCTTC. Amino acids: CASSPQLAGSSYEQCF.

This clonotype was seen only a few times. This chain connects TRBV14 to TRBJ1-6; 9 positions agree with TRBD1. The junction had 6 bases not matched to a gene; V was cut back by 4 bases and J by 5 bases. The CDR3 spans 16 residues. The germline CDR1 and CDR2 sequences are SGHDN and FVKESK. CDR3 residues: CASSPGTGSNNSPLHF. The CDR3 DNA reads TGTGCCAGCAGCCCTGGGACAGGGAGTAATAATTCACCCCTCCACTTT.

This clonotype was recorded a few times. The chain recombines TRBV20-1 with TRBJ2-1; 10 bases line up with TRBD2. V was pared by 6 bases and J by 8 bases, with 7 bases of the junction left unmatched. The CDR3 is made up of 13 amino acids. Germline V gene lookup returns CDR1 DFQATT and CDR2 SNEGSKA (reference sequence). Here the CDR3 reads CSAKSGRGHEQFF. Here the CDR3 DNA reads TGCAGTGCCAAGAGCGGGAGGGGGCATGAGCAGTTCTTC.

The CDR3 protein is CARSGGSSYNEQFF. CDR3 in DNA: TGTGCCAGAAGCGGGGGGAGCTCCTACAATGAGCAGTTCTTC. The chain recombines TRBV2 with TRBJ2-1; 9 bases match TRBD2. Germline V gene sequence: CDR1 SNHLY, CDR2 FYNNEI. The junction had 3 bases not matched to a gene; V was cut back by 9 bases and J by 0 bases. The CDR3 covers 14 residues.

This clonotype was seen repeatedly, ten times or more. This chain joins TRBV2 and TRBJ1-5; 8 bases map to TRBD1. Germline loops: CDR1 SNHLY, CDR2 FYNNEI. This CDR3 comprises 13 residues. J was trimmed by 2 bases and V by 7 bases; bases with no gene match: 1. The CDR3: CASMDRGNQPQHF. DNA for the CDR3: TGTGCCAGCATGGACAGGGGCAATCAGCCCCAGCATTTT.

This clonotype has a count of ten or more. This rearrangement joins TRBV28 to TRBJ1-1; TRBD1 might be the D (5 bases). Between the trimmed V and J ends, which lost 4 bases and 2 bases, there was a span of 14 bases. The germline V gene encodes CDR1 MDHEN and CDR2 SYDVKM. The CDR3 has 15 residues. CDR3 region: CASSSTGTPNTEAFF. CDR3 sequence (DNA): TGTGCCAGCAGTTCAACCGGGACTCCAAACACTGAAGCTTTCTTT.

This clonotype was found many times. The chain recombines TRBV3-1 with TRBJ2-5; 11 nucleotides line up with TRBD2. This CDR3 is 17 amino acids long. V gave up 1 base and J gave up 5 bases; unmatched junction bases: 9. Germline V CDR1 and CDR2: LGHDT, YNNKEL (reference sequence). The CDR3 nucleotides are TGTGCCAGCAGCCAAGCGTCCGAACTAGCGGGAGTGGAGACCCAGTACTTC. Protein sequence: CASSQASELAGVETQYF.

This clonotype was observed a few times. The gene calls are TRBV12-3 or TRBV12-4 and TRBJ2-7; no firm D call. This CDR3 comprises 12 residues. The ends were cut back, 2 bases at V and 3 bases at J, with 5 bases in the middle. The DNA for the CDR3 is TGTGCCAGCAGTTTAAACGTCTACGAGCAGTACTTC. Translating gives CASSLNVYEQYF.

In its sample, this clonotype was seen a few times. The V and J genes are TRBV18 and TRBJ2-1; 9 bases fit TRBD2. The germline V gene encodes CDR1 KGHSH and CDR2 LQKENI. V shed 3 bases, J shed 7 bases, and the junction held 4 bases outside the gene matches. The CDR3 has 14 residues. CDR3 residues: CASSPRLAGNEQFF. The CDR3 DNA sequence: TGTGCCAGCTCACCGCGGCTAGCGGGAAATGAGCAGTTCTTC.

The sample holds many counts of this clonotype. The CDR3 loop is CASSLGRQSTEAFF. CDR3 nucleotides: TGTGCCAGCTCACTGGGGCGACAGAGCACTGAAGCTTTCTTT. V gene TRBV18 combines with J gene TRBJ1-1; TRBD1 is a possible D gene (5 bases). The CDR3 extends over 14 amino acids. Germline values: CDR1 KGHSH, CDR2 LQKENI. The V end was cut by 4 bases, the J end by 4 bases, with 13 bases between.

The chain recombines TRBV19 with TRBJ2-1; 12 bases fit TRBD2. Germline V gene sequence: CDR1 LNHDA, CDR2 SQIVND (reference sequence). The CDR3 is made up of 17 amino acids. J lost 4 bases, V lost 3 bases, and 7 bases had no gene match. In nucleotides, the CDR3 is TGTGCCAGTAGTATGCGCACGACTAGCGGGAGATACAATGAGCAGTTCTTC. Encoded protein: CASSMRTTSGRYNEQFF.

Only a few counts were recorded for this clonotype. The V and J genes are TRBV29-1 and TRBJ2-2; D not certain. The ends were cut back, 5 bases at V and 4 bases at J, with 14 bases in the middle. Germline-derived CDR1 and CDR2 are SQVTM and ANQGSEA. The CDR3 spans 14 residues. The CDR3 sequence: CSVLRIPGTGELFF. Written as DNA, the CDR3 is TGCAGCGTTTTACGGATTCCGGGCACCGGGGAGCTGTTTTTT.

This clonotype was seen repeatedly, ten times or more. The DNA for the CDR3 is TGTGCCACCAGTGATTCCAGACAGCCGAATCAGCCCCAGCATTTT. Its protein is CATSDSRQPNQPQHF. This chain links TRBV24-1 with TRBJ1-5; D perhaps matches TRBD1 (5 bases). The CDR3 runs to 15 residues. Germline CDR1 is KGHDR and CDR2 is SFDVKD. The germline V and J ends were trimmed by 2 bases and 4 bases, with 11 bases remaining between them.

The table lists this clonotype with many counts. In DNA, the CDR3 is TGTGCCAGCAGGACAGGGCCAATGAACACTGAAGCTTTCTTT. Translated, it gives CASRTGPMNTEAFF. J is TRBJ1-1 and V is TRBV2; 7 bases are a match to TRBD1. Trimming at V came to 6 bases and at J to 0 bases, leaving 4 bases not matched to a gene. CDR3 length: 14 amino acids. Looked up from germline, CDR1 is SNHLY and CDR2 is FYNNEI.

This clonotype has a handful of counts. One junction end disagrees with the germline gene, perhaps due to a read error. This chain connects TRBV7-2 to TRBJ2-3; TRBD2 matches at 7 bases. The germline V gene encodes CDR1 SGHTA and CDR2 FQGNSA. CDR3 length: 17 residues. The CDR3: CATSRGRAGAGTDTQYF. The DNA for the CDR3 is TGTGCCACCAGCAGAGGCCGGGCGGGAGCTGGCACAGATACGCAGTATTTT. The whole variable domain, remainder taken from reference TRBV7-2 and TRBJ2-3, is GAGVSQSPSNKVTEKGKDVELRCDPISGHTALYWYRQSLGQGLEFLIYFQGNSAPDKSGLPSDRFSAERTGGSVSTLTIQRTQQEDSAVYLCATSRGRAGAGTDTQYFGPGTRLTVL.

This clonotype was recorded a few times. The chain joins TRBV6-1 to TRBJ2-7; TRBD1 matches 9 bases. The CDR3 covers 15 residues. V trimming: 5 bases; J trimming: 1 base; junction bases outside the gene matches: 6. CDR1 is MNHNS and CDR2 is SASEGT in the germline V gene. CDR3 sequence (DNA): TGTGCCAGCAGTTCCAGGGGACAGGGATCCTACGAGCAGTACTTC. Translated: CASSSRGQGSYEQYF.

This clonotype was seen a few times. The rearrangement uses TRBV15 and TRBJ2-5; D call uncertain. Germline V gene sequence: CDR1 LNHNV, CDR2 YYDKDF (reference sequence). V was shortened by 8 bases and J by 4 bases, with 11 bases between the two germline ends. The CDR3 length is 12 residues. For the CDR3, the DNA is TGTGCCACCGGAAGTGTGGGAGAGACCCAGTACTTC. It translates to CATGSVGETQYF. Variable domain in full (rest from reference TRBV15 and TRBJ2-5): DAMVIQNPRYQVTQFGKPVTLSCSQTLNHNVMYWYQQKSSQAPKLLFHYYDKDFNNEADTPDNFQSRRPNTSFCFLDIRSPGLGDTAMYLCATGSVGETQYFGPGTRLLVL.

This chain connects TRBV19 to TRBJ2-3; TRBD2 matches 10 bases. The J segment lost 7 bases and the V segment lost 7 bases, leaving 14 bases of the junction unmatched. The CDR3 totals 16 residues. Germline CDR1 LNHDA, CDR2 SQIVND (reference sequence). The DNA for the CDR3 is TGTGCCAGTACTACCGGGCTAGCGGGAGCTGGAAATACGCAGTATTTT. Protein sequence: CASTTGLAGAGNTQYF. Full variable domain (missing parts from reference TRBV19 and TRBJ2-3): DGGITQSPKYLFRKEGQNVTLSCEQNLNHDAMYWYRQDPGQGLRLIYYSQIVNDFQKGDIAEGYSVSREKKESFPLTVTSAQKNPTAFYLCASTTGLAGAGNTQYFGPGTRLTVL.

This sequence joins TRBV6-1 and TRBJ1-2; tentatively, D is TRBD1 (6 bases). CDR1 is MNHNS, CDR2 SASEGT, per germline. This CDR3 is built from 16 residues. The ends were cut back, 7 bases at V and 2 bases at J, with 20 bases in the middle. The CDR3 sequence: CASKKGGANLNYGYTF. In DNA, the CDR3 is TGTGCCAGCAAAAAGGGGGGGGCAAACCTCAACTATGGCTACACCTTC.

This clonotype showed up just a few times. This chain joins TRBV29-1 and TRBJ1-2; the match to TRBD1 covers 11 bases. The germline gives CDR1 SQVTM, CDR2 ANQGSEA. V lost 4 bases to trimming and J lost 6 bases; unmatched junction nucleotides: 7. The CDR3 extends over 14 amino acids. CDR3 sequence reads: CSVGDRGDVDGYTF. The CDR3 DNA reads TGCAGCGTTGGGGACAGGGGGGATGTAGATGGCTACACCTTC.

This clonotype was seen ten or more times. This chain joins TRBV5-1 and TRBJ2-7, with 15 bases matching TRBD2. Per the germline V gene, CDR1 is SGHRS and CDR2 is YFSETQ. The J segment lost 4 bases and the V segment lost 0 bases, leaving 2 bases of the junction unmatched. The CDR3 has 16 residues. The CDR3, as DNA: TGCGCCAGCAGCTTGGCCGGGACTAGCGGGAGGTACGAGCAGTACTTC. As protein: CASSLAGTSGRYEQYF.